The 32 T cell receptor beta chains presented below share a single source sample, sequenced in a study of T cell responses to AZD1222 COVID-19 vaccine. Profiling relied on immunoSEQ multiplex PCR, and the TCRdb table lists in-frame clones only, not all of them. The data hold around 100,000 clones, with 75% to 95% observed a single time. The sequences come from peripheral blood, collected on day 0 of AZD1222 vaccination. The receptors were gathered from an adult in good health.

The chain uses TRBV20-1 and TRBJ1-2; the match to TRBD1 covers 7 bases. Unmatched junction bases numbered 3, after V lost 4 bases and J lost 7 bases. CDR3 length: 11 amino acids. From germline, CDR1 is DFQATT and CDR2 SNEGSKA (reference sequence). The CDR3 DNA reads TGCAGTGCTATAAACAGGGGTGGCTACACCTTC. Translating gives CSAINRGGYTF.

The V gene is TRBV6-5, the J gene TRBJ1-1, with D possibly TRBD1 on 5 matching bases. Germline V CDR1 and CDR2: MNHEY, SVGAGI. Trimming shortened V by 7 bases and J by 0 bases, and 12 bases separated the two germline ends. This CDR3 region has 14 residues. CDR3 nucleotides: TGTGCCAGCAAGAGGGGTAAGTTGAACACTGAAGCTTTCTTT. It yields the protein CASKRGKLNTEAFF.

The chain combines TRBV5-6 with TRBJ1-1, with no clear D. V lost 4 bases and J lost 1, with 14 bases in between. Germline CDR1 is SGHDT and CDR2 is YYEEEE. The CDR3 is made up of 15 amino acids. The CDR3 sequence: CASSPGGVGNTEAFF. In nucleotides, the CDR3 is TGTGCCAGCAGCCCCGGCGGGGTGGGGAACACTGAAGCTTTCTTT.

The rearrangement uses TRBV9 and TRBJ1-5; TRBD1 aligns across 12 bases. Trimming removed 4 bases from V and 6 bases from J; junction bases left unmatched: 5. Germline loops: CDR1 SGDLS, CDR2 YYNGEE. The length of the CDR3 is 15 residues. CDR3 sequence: CASSTGQGASQPQHF. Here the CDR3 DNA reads TGTGCCAGCAGCACGGGACAGGGGGCGAGTCAGCCCCAGCATTTT.

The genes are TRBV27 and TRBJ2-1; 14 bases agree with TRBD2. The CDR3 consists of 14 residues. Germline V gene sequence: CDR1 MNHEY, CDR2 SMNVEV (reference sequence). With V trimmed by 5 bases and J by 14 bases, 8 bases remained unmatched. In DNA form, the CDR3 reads TGTGCCAGCAGTCCGGGACTAGCGGGAGTTCCTGAGTTCTTC. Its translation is CASSPGLAGVPEFF.

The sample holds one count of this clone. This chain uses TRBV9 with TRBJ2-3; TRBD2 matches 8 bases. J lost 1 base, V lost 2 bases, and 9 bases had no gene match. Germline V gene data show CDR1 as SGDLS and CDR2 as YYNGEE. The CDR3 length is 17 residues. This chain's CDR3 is CASSVSSGSVGTDTQYF. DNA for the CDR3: TGTGCCAGCAGCGTTAGCAGCGGGAGCGTCGGCACAGATACGCAGTATTTT.

CDR3 protein: CASKREGTDTQYF. The CDR3 bases are TGTGCCAGCAAACGGGAGGGGACAGATACGCAGTATTTT. The chain recombines TRBV6-6 with TRBJ2-3, with 8 bases that match TRBD2. The germline V gene has CDR1 MNHNY and CDR2 SVGAGI (reference sequence). Germline trimming cut 7 bases from V and 3 bases from J; bases unmatched to any gene: 3. The CDR3 covers 13 residues.

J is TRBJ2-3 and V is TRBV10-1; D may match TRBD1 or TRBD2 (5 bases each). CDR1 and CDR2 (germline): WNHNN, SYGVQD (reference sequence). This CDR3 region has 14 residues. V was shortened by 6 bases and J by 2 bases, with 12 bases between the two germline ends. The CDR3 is CASSRDGSTDTQYF. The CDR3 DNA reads TGCGCCAGCAGCCGGGACGGTTCCACAGATACGCAGTATTTT.

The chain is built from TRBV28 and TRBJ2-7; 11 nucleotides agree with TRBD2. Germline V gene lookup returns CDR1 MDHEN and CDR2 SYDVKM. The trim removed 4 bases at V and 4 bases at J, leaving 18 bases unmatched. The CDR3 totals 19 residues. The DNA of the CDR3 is TGTGCCAGCAGTTCGTCGTCCTGGGTAGCGGGAGGGCCTGGGTACGAGCAGTACTTC. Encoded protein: CASSSSSWVAGGPGYEQYF.

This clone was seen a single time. The CDR3 protein is CATLAPTGKLTNTEAFF. The CDR3 DNA follows: TGTGCCACCCTCGCCCCGACAGGAAAGTTGACGAACACTGAAGCTTTCTTT. The chain links TRBV19 to TRBJ1-1, with D perhaps TRBD1 (6 bases). This CDR3 spans 17 amino acids. Germline CDR1 and CDR2: LNHDA and SQIVND (reference sequence). Trimming took 10 bases from V and 1 from J, leaving 25 bases between them.

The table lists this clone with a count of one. In nucleotides, the CDR3 is TGTGCGGAAACCTACGAGCAGTACTTC. This sequence encodes CAETYEQYF. V is TRBV2 and J is TRBJ2-7, with D unresolved. The CDR3 covers 9 residues. From germline, CDR1 is SNHLY and CDR2 FYNNEI.

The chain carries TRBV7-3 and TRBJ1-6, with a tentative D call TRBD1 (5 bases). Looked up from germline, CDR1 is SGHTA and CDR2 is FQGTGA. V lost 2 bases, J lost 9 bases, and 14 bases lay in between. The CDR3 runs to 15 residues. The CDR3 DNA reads TGTGCCAGCAGCTTAGGGCAGGGTGGCGGTTCACCCCTCCACTTT. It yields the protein CASSLGQGGGSPLHF. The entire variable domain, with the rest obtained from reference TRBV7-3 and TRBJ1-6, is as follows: GAGVSQTPSNKVTEKGKYVELRCDPISGHTALYWYRQSLGQGPEFLIYFQGTGAADDSGLPNDRFFAVRPEGSVSTLKIQRTERGDSAVYLCASSLGQGGGSPLHFGNGTRLTVT.

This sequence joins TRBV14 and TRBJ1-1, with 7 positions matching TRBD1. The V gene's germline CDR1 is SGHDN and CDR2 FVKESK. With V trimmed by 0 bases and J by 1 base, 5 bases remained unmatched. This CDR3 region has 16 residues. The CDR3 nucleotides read TGTGCCAGCAGCCAAGATTTCGGGACAGCGAACACTGAAGCTTTCTTT. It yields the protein CASSQDFGTANTEAFF. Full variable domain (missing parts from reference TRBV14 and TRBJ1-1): EAGVTQFPSHSVIEKGQTVTLRCDPISGHDNLYWYRRVMGKEIKFLLHFVKESKQDESGMPNNRFLAERTGGTYSTLKVQPAELEDSGVYFCASSQDFGTANTEAFFGQGTRLTVV.

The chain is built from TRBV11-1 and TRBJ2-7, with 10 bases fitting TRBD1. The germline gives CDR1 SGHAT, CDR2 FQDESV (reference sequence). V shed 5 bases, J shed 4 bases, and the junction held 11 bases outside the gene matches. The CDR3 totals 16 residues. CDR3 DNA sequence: TGTGCCAGCAGCCTCAGGTGGGACAGGGGTGTGTACGAGCAGTACTTC. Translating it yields CASSLRWDRGVYEQYF.

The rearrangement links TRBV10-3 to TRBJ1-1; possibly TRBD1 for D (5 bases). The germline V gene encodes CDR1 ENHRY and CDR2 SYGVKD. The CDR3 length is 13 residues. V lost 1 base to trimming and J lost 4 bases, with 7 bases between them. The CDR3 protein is CAISEWGGTEAFF. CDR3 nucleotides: TGTGCCATCAGTGAGTGGGGGGGCACTGAAGCTTTCTTT.

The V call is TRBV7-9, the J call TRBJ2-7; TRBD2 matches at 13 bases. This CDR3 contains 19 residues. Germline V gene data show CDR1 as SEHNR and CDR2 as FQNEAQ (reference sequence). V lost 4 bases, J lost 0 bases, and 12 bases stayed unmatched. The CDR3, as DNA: TGTGCCAGCAGCTCCACCCCCGGGACTAGCGGGATCGTCTCCTACGAGCAGTACTTC. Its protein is CASSSTPGTSGIVSYEQYF.

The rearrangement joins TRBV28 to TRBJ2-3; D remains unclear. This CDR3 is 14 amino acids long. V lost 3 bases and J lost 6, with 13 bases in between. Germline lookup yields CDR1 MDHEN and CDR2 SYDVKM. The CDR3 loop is CASSFGGKKDTQYF. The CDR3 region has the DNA TGTGCCAGCAGTTTCGGCGGCAAGAAGGATACGCAGTATTTT. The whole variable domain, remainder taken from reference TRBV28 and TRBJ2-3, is DVKVTQSSRYLVKRTGEKVFLECVQDMDHENMFWYRQDPGLGLRLIYFSYDVKMKEKGDIPEGYSVSREKKERFSLILESASTNQTSMYLCASSFGGKKDTQYFGPGTRLTVL.

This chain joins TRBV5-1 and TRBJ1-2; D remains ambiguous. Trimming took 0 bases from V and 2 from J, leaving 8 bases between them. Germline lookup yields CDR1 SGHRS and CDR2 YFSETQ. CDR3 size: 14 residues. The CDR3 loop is CASSLGAGNYGYTF. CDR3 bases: TGCGCCAGCAGCTTGGGTGCCGGGAACTATGGCTACACCTTC.

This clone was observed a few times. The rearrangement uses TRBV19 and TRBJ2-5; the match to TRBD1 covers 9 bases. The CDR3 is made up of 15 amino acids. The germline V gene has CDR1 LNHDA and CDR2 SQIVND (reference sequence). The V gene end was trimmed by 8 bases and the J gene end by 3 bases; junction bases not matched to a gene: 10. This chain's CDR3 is CASSNQTGGKETQYF. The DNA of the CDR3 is TGTGCCAGTTCGAATCAGACAGGGGGTAAAGAGACCCAGTACTTC.

CDR3 in amino acids: CASSQVAGGNEQFF. The CDR3 DNA sequence: TGTGCCAGCAGCCAAGTAGCGGGAGGAAACGAGCAGTTCTTC. The chain couples TRBV4-2 to TRBJ2-1, with 10 positions matching TRBD2. V shed 1 base and J 10 bases; nucleotides not matched to a gene: 4. The length of the CDR3 is 14 residues. Germline V gives CDR1 LGHNA, CDR2 YNFKEQ.

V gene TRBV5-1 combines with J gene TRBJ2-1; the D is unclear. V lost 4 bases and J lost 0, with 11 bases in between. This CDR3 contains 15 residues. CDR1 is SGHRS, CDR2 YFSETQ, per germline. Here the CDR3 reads CASSTLQDSYNEQFF. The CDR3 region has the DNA TGCGCCAGCAGCACTCTCCAGGACTCCTACAATGAGCAGTTCTTC.

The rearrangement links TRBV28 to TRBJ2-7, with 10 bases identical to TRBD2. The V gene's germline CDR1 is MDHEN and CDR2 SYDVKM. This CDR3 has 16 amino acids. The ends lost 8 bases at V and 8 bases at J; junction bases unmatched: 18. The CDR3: CASRRLRLAGVRKQYF. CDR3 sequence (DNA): TGTGCCAGCCGGCGGTTACGGCTAGCGGGAGTGCGCAAGCAGTACTTC.

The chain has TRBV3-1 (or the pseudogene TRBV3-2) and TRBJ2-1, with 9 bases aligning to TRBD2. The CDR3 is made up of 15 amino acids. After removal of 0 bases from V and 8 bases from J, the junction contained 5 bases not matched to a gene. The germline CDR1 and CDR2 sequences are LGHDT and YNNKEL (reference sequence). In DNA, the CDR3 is TGTGCCAGCAGCCAAGACGGCGGGAGGGCCGATGAGCAGTTCTTC. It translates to CASSQDGGRADEQFF.

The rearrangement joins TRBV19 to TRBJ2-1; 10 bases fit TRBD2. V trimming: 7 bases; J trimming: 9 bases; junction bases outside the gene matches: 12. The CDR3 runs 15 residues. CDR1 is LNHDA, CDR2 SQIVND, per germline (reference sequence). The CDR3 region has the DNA TGTGCCAGTACTCCGTTTCTAGCGGGAGTATCTGAGCAGTTCTTC. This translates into CASTPFLAGVSEQFF.

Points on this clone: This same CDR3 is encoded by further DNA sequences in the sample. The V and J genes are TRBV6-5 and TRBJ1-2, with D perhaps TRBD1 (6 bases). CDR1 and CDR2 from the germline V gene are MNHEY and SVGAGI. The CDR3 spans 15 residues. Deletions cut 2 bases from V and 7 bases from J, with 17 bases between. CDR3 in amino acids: CASSYQSGAGSGYTF. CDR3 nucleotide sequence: TGTGCCAGCAGTTACCAGTCGGGGGCTGGGAGTGGCTACACCTTC.

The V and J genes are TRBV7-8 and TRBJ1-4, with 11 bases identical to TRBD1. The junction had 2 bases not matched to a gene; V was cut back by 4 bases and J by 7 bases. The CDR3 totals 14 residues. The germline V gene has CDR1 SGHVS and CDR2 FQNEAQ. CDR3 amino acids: CASSSGTGGEKLFF. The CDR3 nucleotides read TGTGCCAGCAGCTCCGGGACAGGGGGTGAAAAACTGTTTTTT. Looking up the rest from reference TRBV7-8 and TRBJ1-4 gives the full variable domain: GAGVSQSPRYKVAKRGQDVALRCDPISGHVSLFWYQQALGQGPEFLTYFQNEAQLDKSGLPSDRFFAERPEGSVSTLKIQRTQQEDSAVYLCASSSGTGGEKLFFGSGTQLSVL.

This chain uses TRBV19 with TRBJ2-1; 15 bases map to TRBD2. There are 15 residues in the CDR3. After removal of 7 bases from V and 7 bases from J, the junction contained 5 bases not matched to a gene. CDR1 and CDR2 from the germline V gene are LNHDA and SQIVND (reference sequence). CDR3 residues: CASNGLAGGGNEQFF. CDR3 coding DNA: TGTGCCAGTAACGGACTAGCGGGAGGGGGGAATGAGCAGTTCTTC.

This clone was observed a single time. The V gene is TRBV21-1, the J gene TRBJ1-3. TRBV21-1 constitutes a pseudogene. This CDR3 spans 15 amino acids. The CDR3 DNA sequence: TGTGCCAGCAGCCCCCGGTCGGGCTCTGGAAACACCATATATTTT. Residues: CASSPRSGSGNTIYF.

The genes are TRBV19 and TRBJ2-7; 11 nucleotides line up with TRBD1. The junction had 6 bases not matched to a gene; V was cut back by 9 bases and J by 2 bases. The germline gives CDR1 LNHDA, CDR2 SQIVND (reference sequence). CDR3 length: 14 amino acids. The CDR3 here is CASSPGQGAYEQYF. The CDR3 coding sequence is TGTGCCAGCAGCCCGGGACAGGGGGCCTACGAGCAGTACTTC.

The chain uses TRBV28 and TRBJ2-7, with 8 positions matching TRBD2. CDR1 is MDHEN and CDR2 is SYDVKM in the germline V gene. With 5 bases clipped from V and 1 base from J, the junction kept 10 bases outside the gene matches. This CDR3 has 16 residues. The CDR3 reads CASSPAGLGASYEQYF. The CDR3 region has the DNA TGTGCCAGCAGTCCTGCGGGACTAGGGGCATCCTACGAGCAGTACTTC.

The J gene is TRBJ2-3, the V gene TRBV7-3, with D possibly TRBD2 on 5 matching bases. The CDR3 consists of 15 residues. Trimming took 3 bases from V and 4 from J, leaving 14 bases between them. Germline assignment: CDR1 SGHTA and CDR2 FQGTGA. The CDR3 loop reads CASSFSLAGPDTQYF. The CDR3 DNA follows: TGTGCCAGCAGCTTTAGCCTAGCCGGGCCAGATACGCAGTATTTT.

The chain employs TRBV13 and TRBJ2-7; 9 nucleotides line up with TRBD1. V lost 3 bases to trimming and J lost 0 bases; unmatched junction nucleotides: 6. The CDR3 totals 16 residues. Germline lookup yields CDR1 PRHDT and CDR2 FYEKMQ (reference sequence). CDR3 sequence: CASSFNRDRVSYEQYF. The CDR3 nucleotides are TGTGCCAGCAGCTTCAACCGGGACAGGGTCTCCTACGAGCAGTACTTC.